This T cell receptor (beta chain) was observed in a study of blood T cell repertoires in COVID-19. Study overall: The study drew acute and convalescent COVID-19 samples from the United States, Italy and Spain. T cells, B-cell-depleted T cells, or PBMCs provided the cDNA or gDNA that served as material.

CDR3 length: 18 residues. Looked up from germline, CDR1 is LNHDA and CDR2 is SQIVND (reference sequence). V was shortened by 6 bases and J by 7 bases, with 25 bases between the two germline ends. Original data processing: Amplified reference gene primers provided the basis for estimating nucleated cell counts. TCRdb's table, derived via immunoSEQ multiplex PCR, lists solely in-frame clones and lacks some. V, J and clone size are taken as reported in that table, and D and trimming were inferred from the DNA itself. The table lists 200,000 to 250,000 clones, around 90% of them singletons. The chain couples TRBV19 to TRBJ1-6; D is ambiguous. Sequencing was done on a sample of peripheral blood. The TCR was taken from a man aged 18 to 30 with active or convalescent COVID-19. The CDR3 loop reads CASRGAPTDVPPNSPLHF. CDR3 bases: TGTGCCAGTAGGGGAGCACCCACGGACGTACCCCCCAATTCACCCCTCCACTTT.